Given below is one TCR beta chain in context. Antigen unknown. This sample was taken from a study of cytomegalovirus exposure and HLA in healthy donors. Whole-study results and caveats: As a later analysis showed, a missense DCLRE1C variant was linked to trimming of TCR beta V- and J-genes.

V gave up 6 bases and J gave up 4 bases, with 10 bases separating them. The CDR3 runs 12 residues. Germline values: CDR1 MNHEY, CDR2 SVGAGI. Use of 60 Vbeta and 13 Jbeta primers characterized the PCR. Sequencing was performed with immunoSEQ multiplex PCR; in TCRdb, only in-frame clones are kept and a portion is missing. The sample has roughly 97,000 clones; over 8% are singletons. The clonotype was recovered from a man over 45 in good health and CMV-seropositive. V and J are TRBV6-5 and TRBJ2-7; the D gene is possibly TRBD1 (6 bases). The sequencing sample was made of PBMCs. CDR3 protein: CASSNRAYEQYF. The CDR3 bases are TGTGCCAGCAGCAACAGGGCTTACGAGCAGTACTTC.